These T cell receptor beta chains were read from a single sample in a study of CD8+ T cells in alopecia areata. Profiled with immunoSEQ multiplex PCR; TCRdb holds only in-frame clones, not every one. The profile shows roughly 200,000 clones, roughly 60% of them singletons. The source material was CD4+ T cells sorted from blood, sampled at week 0. Source of these receptors: a human donor with alopecia areata. The CDR3 runs from the conserved cysteine through the conserved F or W. Each record gives: CDR3 length, D gene, J gene, V gene, clone size, CDR3 protein, CDR3 DNA. A D gene is named only where the DNA matches it firmly. A row's size may be missing; if present it is once, few, many or a size class.

cdr3_length: 15; d_call: .; j_call: TRBJ2-7; v_call: TRBV7-3; clone_size: once; cdr3_aa: CASSLMHGASYEQYF; cdr3_nt: TGTGCCAGCAGCTTAATGCACGGCGCCTCCTACGAGCAGTACTTC
cdr3_length: 18; d_call: TRBD1; j_call: TRBJ1-5; v_call: TRBV7-8; clone_size: .; cdr3_aa: CASSSTTGTGSGNQPQHF; cdr3_nt: TGTGCCAGCAGCTCAACTACCGGGACAGGGAGTGGCAATCAGCCCCAGCATTTT
cdr3_length: 13; d_call: .; j_call: TRBJ1-6; v_call: TRBV2; clone_size: .; cdr3_aa: CASRGEKNSPLHF; cdr3_nt: TGTGCCAGCAGGGGAGAAAAGAATTCACCCCTCCACTTT
cdr3_length: 15; d_call: TRBD1; j_call: TRBJ2-7; v_call: TRBV29-1; clone_size: .; cdr3_aa: CSVEGVVTGGSEQYF; cdr3_nt: TGCAGCGTTGAAGGGGTGGTGACAGGGGGCTCCGAGCAGTACTTC
cdr3_length: 14; d_call: .; j_call: TRBJ1-1; v_call: TRBV9; clone_size: .; cdr3_aa: CASSGSMVDTEAFF; cdr3_nt: TGTGCCAGCAGCGGAAGTATGGTGGACACTGAAGCTTTCTTT
cdr3_length: 14; d_call: .; j_call: TRBJ1-1; v_call: TRBV4-1; clone_size: few; cdr3_aa: CASSLQGWGTEAFF; cdr3_nt: TGCGCCAGCAGCCTCCAGGGTTGGGGGACTGAAGCTTTCTTT
cdr3_length: 12; d_call: .; j_call: TRBJ1-5; v_call: TRBV15; clone_size: few; cdr3_aa: CATSRGRQPQHF; cdr3_nt: TGTGCCACCAGCAGAGGTAGGCAGCCCCAGCATTTT
cdr3_length: 14; d_call: .; j_call: TRBJ2-7; v_call: TRBV5-6; clone_size: .; cdr3_aa: CASSGNRISYEQYF; cdr3_nt: TGTGCCAGCAGCGGAAACAGGATCTCCTACGAGCAGTACTTC
cdr3_length: 15; d_call: .; j_call: TRBJ1-4; v_call: TRBV5-1; clone_size: .; cdr3_aa: CASSLAHNQVEKLFF; cdr3_nt: TGCGCCAGCAGCTTGGCCCATAATCAAGTTGAAAAACTGTTTTTT
cdr3_length: 16; d_call: TRBD1; j_call: TRBJ1-2; v_call: TRBV7-2; clone_size: .; cdr3_aa: CASSLGGGQGVHGYTF; cdr3_nt: TGTGCCAGCAGCTTAGGAGGAGGACAGGGGGTTCATGGCTACACCTTC
cdr3_length: 14; d_call: .; j_call: TRBJ1-1; v_call: TRBV7-9; clone_size: .; cdr3_aa: CASSLFGTDTEAFF; cdr3_nt: TGTGCCAGCAGCTTATTTGGGACGGACACTGAAGCTTTCTTT
cdr3_length: 13; d_call: .; j_call: TRBJ2-5; v_call: TRBV29-1; clone_size: few; cdr3_aa: CSVDPGAWETQYF; cdr3_nt: TGCAGCGTGGACCCGGGGGCGTGGGAGACCCAGTACTTC
cdr3_length: 12; d_call: .; j_call: TRBJ2-3; v_call: TRBV6-5; clone_size: .; cdr3_aa: CASSSGGYTQYF; cdr3_nt: TGTGCCAGCAGCTCCGGGGGTTATACGCAGTATTTT
cdr3_length: 14; d_call: .; j_call: TRBJ1-2; v_call: TRBV2; clone_size: once; cdr3_aa: CASSLSSPTWGYTF; cdr3_nt: TGTGCCAGCAGCCTTAGTTCTCCGACCTGGGGCTACACCTTC
cdr3_length: 16; d_call: .; j_call: TRBJ2-5; v_call: TRBV9; clone_size: .; cdr3_aa: CASSVGSGQGDETQYF; cdr3_nt: TGTGCCAGCAGCGTAGGTTCGGGGCAGGGAGACGAGACCCAGTACTTC
cdr3_length: 15; d_call: .; j_call: TRBJ2-6; v_call: TRBV4-3; clone_size: .; cdr3_aa: CASSLLRFGANVLTF; cdr3_nt: TGCGCCAGCAGCCTTCTGCGTTTTGGGGCCAACGTCCTGACTTTC
cdr3_length: 9; d_call: .; j_call: TRBJ1-2; v_call: TRBV30; clone_size: .; cdr3_aa: CAFNYGYTF; cdr3_nt: TGTGCCTTTAACTATGGCTACACCTTC
cdr3_length: 14; d_call: TRBD1; j_call: TRBJ1-5; v_call: TRBV6-5; clone_size: .; cdr3_aa: CASSFKTGDQPQHF; cdr3_nt: TGTGCCAGCAGCTTCAAAACAGGGGATCAGCCCCAGCATTTT
cdr3_length: 13; d_call: TRBD1; j_call: TRBJ2-6; v_call: TRBV29-1; clone_size: few; cdr3_aa: CSTGGDGANVLTF; cdr3_nt: TGCAGCACAGGGGGCGATGGGGCCAACGTCCTGACTTTC
cdr3_length: 11; d_call: .; j_call: TRBJ1-1; v_call: TRBV20-1; clone_size: .; cdr3_aa: CSTRLNTEAFF; cdr3_nt: TGCAGTACCCGTCTGAACACTGAAGCTTTCTTT
cdr3_length: 15; d_call: TRBD2; j_call: TRBJ2-1; v_call: TRBV27; clone_size: .; cdr3_aa: CASSSSTSSYNEQFF; cdr3_nt: TGTGCCAGCAGTTCCTCGACTAGCTCTTACAATGAGCAGTTCTTC
cdr3_length: 10; d_call: .; j_call: TRBJ2-5; v_call: TRBV6-1; clone_size: .; cdr3_aa: CASWLETQYF; cdr3_nt: TGTGCCAGCTGGCTGGAGACCCAGTACTTC
cdr3_length: 11; d_call: .; j_call: TRBJ2-5; v_call: TRBV6-6; clone_size: few; cdr3_aa: CASSYLETQYF; cdr3_nt: TGTGCCAGCAGTTACTTAGAGACCCAGTACTTC
cdr3_length: 14; d_call: .; j_call: TRBJ1-4; v_call: TRBV28; clone_size: .; cdr3_aa: CASSGSGVSEKLFF; cdr3_nt: TGTGCCAGCAGCGGATCAGGGGTTTCCGAAAAACTGTTTTTT
cdr3_length: 13; d_call: .; j_call: TRBJ1-2; v_call: TRBV2; clone_size: .; cdr3_aa: CASRNRDSYGYTF; cdr3_nt: TGTGCCAGCAGAAACAGGGATTCCTATGGCTACACCTTC
cdr3_length: 12; d_call: .; j_call: TRBJ2-1; v_call: TRBV7-9; clone_size: .; cdr3_aa: CASTQDVGGQFF; cdr3_nt: TGTGCCAGCACCCAGGATGTGGGCGGGCAGTTCTTC